The 28 T cell receptor beta chains listed next were all sequenced from one sample in a study of blood T cell repertoires in COVID-19. Data came from immunoSEQ multiplex PCR; TCRdb stores just in-frame clones and leaves some out. The sample has a few hundred thousand clones, about four fifths seen once. The source material was PBMCs or T cells enriched from blood (not recorded which). The receptor set was obtained from a woman aged 40 to 49 who had recovered from COVID-19.

This clone was seen a single time. This sequence joins TRBV2 and TRBJ1-1; 9 nucleotides align to TRBD1. CDR1 is SNHLY and CDR2 is FYNNEI in the germline V gene. Losses at the gene ends were 1 base for V and 3 bases for J; bases not matched to a gene: 6. The CDR3 has 16 residues. The CDR3, as DNA: TGTGCCAGCAGTGAAGGGACAGGGGCTATAGACACTGAAGCTTTCTTT. It yields the protein CASSEGTGAIDTEAFF.

This sequence joins TRBV7-2 and TRBJ2-7; D uncertain. V was pared by 3 bases and J by 2 bases, with 5 bases between. The CDR3 runs 12 residues. The germline gives CDR1 SGHTA, CDR2 FQGNSA. The CDR3 reads CASSFSTYEQYF. The CDR3 DNA reads TGTGCCAGCAGCTTCTCTACCTACGAGCAGTACTTC.

V gene TRBV4-1 combines with J gene TRBJ1-5; D gene ambiguous. The germline V gene encodes CDR1 MGHRA and CDR2 YSYEKL. Trimming left V 1 base short and J 6 bases short, with 16 bases between. The CDR3 length is 16 residues. The CDR3 nucleotides read TGCGCCAGCAGCCAAGCATGGCAGGCTTTCGGTCAGCCCCAGCATTTT. Translated: CASSQAWQAFGQPQHF.

V gene TRBV5-1 combines with J gene TRBJ1-1; tentative D call: TRBD1 (6 bases). The CDR3 is made up of 15 amino acids. Germline loops: CDR1 SGHRS, CDR2 YFSETQ. The V gene lost 4 bases and the J gene lost 3 bases, with 16 bases spanning the gap. CDR3 nucleotide sequence: TGCGCCAGCAGCGGAACCCAGGGGTCTCACACTGAAGCTTTCTTT. Translation gives CASSGTQGSHTEAFF.

This chain uses TRBV9 with TRBJ1-2, with TRBD1 matching 8 bases. Trimming at V came to 3 bases and at J to 5 bases, leaving 6 bases not matched to a gene. This CDR3 spans 14 amino acids. Germline loops: CDR1 SGDLS, CDR2 YYNGEE. CDR3 region: CASSAPGGPYGYTF. CDR3 DNA sequence: TGTGCCAGCAGCGCTCCAGGGGGCCCTTATGGCTACACCTTC.

The chain combines TRBV6-5 with TRBJ2-5; 7 bases match TRBD1. Trimming cost V 2 bases and J 2 bases; bases outside gene matches: 5. The CDR3 consists of 15 residues. Germline CDR1 and CDR2: MNHEY and SVGAGI. In nucleotides, the CDR3 is TGTGCCAGCAGTTACAATAGGGGGCCGCAAGAGACCCAGTACTTC. Translating gives CASSYNRGPQETQYF.

This clone was seen a single time. The chain links TRBV27 to TRBJ2-3; no definite D call. The CDR3 is made up of 13 amino acids. Trimming removed 0 bases at V and 4 bases at J, with 5 bases between. Germline assignment: CDR1 MNHEY and CDR2 SMNVEV (reference sequence). Here the CDR3 reads CASSLSRADTQYF. CDR3 bases: TGTGCCAGCAGTTTATCGCGCGCAGATACGCAGTATTTT.

The J gene is TRBJ2-7, the V gene TRBV28; TRBD2 might be the D (5 bases). Trimming took off 5 bases at V and 0 bases at J, with 17 bases between the two ends. Germline assignment: CDR1 MDHEN and CDR2 SYDVKM. CDR3 length: 16 residues. As DNA, the CDR3 is TGTGCCAGCAGTGCGGACTCGCCGAGGAGCTCCTACGAGCAGTACGTC. It yields the protein CASSADSPRSSYEQYV.

This clone came up once. The chain employs TRBV5-1 and TRBJ2-1, with 7 positions matching TRBD2. The CDR3 contains 14 residues. Germline CDR1 is SGHRS and CDR2 is YFSETQ. Trimming at V came to 1 base and at J to 8 bases, leaving 6 bases not matched to a gene. The CDR3 here is CASSLWEGPYEQFF. The CDR3 region has the DNA TGCGCCAGCAGCTTGTGGGAGGGCCCGTATGAGCAGTTCTTC.

The V gene is TRBV6-5, the J gene TRBJ1-4; D not certain. Per germline, CDR1 MNHEY and CDR2 SVGAGI. This CDR3 spans 15 amino acids. Trimming removed 2 bases from V and 4 bases from J, with 11 bases in between. The DNA for the CDR3 is TGTGCCAGCAGTTACGACGGCGGGGTTAATGAAAAACTGTTTTTT. Translation gives CASSYDGGVNEKLFF.

V gene TRBV19 combines with J gene TRBJ1-1; 9 bases align to TRBD1. Per the germline V gene, CDR1 is LNHDA and CDR2 is SQIVND (reference sequence). Unmatched junction bases numbered 1, after V lost 5 bases and J lost 0 bases. The CDR3 runs 14 residues. CDR3 coding DNA: TGTGCCAGTAGTGGACAGGGGATGAACACTGAAGCTTTCTTT. Translated: CASSGQGMNTEAFF.

The chain combines TRBV27 with TRBJ2-5, with 7 bases aligning to TRBD2. Unmatched junction bases numbered 10, after V lost 1 base and J lost 5 bases. CDR3 length: 16 residues. Germline V gene sequence: CDR1 MNHEY, CDR2 SMNVEV (reference sequence). CDR3 in DNA: TGTGCCAGCAGTTTATTGAGCGGGACGCCCCGCGAGACCCAGTACTTC. The encoded protein is CASSLLSGTPRETQYF.

The chain links TRBV19 to TRBJ1-4, with 7 nucleotides matching TRBD1. The CDR3 covers 15 residues. Unmatched junction bases numbered 6, after V lost 4 bases and J lost 4 bases. Germline loops: CDR1 LNHDA, CDR2 SQIVND (reference sequence). The CDR3 coding sequence is TGTGCCAGTAGTACTCAACAGGGGTTTAATGAAAAACTGTTTTTT. This codes for CASSTQQGFNEKLFF. Full variable domain (rest looked up from reference TRBV19 and TRBJ1-4): DGGITQSPKYLFRKEGQNVTLSCEQNLNHDAMYWYRQDPGQGLRLIYYSQIVNDFQKGDIAEGYSVSREKKESFPLTVTSAQKNPTAFYLCASSTQQGFNEKLFFGSGTQLSVL.

The J gene is TRBJ1-6, the V gene TRBV27; D is unresolved. The ends were cut back, 5 bases at V and 14 bases at J, with 16 bases in the middle. Germline values: CDR1 MNHEY, CDR2 SMNVEV (reference sequence). The CDR3 extends over 13 amino acids. DNA for the CDR3: TGTGCCAGCAGTCGCTATGAGGGTGTGGCCCTCCACTTT. This gives the protein CASSRYEGVALHF.

The chain combines TRBV2 with TRBJ2-1; TRBD1 is a possible D gene (5 bases). The V gene lost 5 bases and the J gene lost 8 bases, with 22 bases spanning the gap. From germline, CDR1 is SNHLY and CDR2 FYNNEI. The CDR3 totals 16 residues. The CDR3 region is CASSPTGTRYSDEQFF. The CDR3 nucleotides read TGTGCCAGCAGTCCTACAGGTACCCGCTATTCGGATGAGCAGTTCTTC.

This clone appeared a single time. This chain uses TRBV11-1 with TRBJ2-7, with TRBD1 matching 8 bases. Germline CDR1 and CDR2: SGHAT and FQDESV (reference sequence). V lost 3 bases to trimming and J lost 2 bases; unmatched junction nucleotides: 3. The CDR3 extends over 14 amino acids. CDR3 protein: CASSLGTGTYEQYF. CDR3 DNA: TGTGCCAGCAGCTTGGGGACAGGCACCTACGAGCAGTACTTC.

This clone was seen just once. The rearrangement uses TRBV15 and TRBJ1-5, with TRBD1 matching over 7 bases. The junction had 7 bases not matched to a gene; V was cut back by 5 bases and J by 3 bases. Germline assignment: CDR1 LNHNV and CDR2 YYDKDF (reference sequence). This CDR3 has 15 residues. CDR3: CATSQLTGVNQPQHF. The CDR3 DNA sequence: TGTGCCACCAGCCAACTTACAGGGGTCAATCAGCCCCAGCATTTT.

The chain has TRBV7-6 and TRBJ2-3; 11 bases match TRBD2. The germline V gene encodes CDR1 SGHVS and CDR2 FNYEAQ. The CDR3 runs to 17 residues. With 5 bases clipped from V and 0 bases from J, the junction kept 7 bases outside the gene matches. The CDR3 sequence: CASSPLAGGFSTDTQYF. The DNA of the CDR3 is TGTGCCAGCAGCCCGCTAGCGGGAGGTTTCAGCACAGATACGCAGTATTTT.

The chain has TRBV28 and TRBJ1-6, with 7 bases identical to TRBD1. Per the germline V gene, CDR1 is MDHEN and CDR2 is SYDVKM. The CDR3 contains 15 residues. The V and J ends lost 6 bases and 9 bases, in that order; junction bases with no gene match: 11. Here the CDR3 DNA reads TGTGCCAGCAGCGACCGTCAGGGGGTGTTTTCACCCCTCCACTTT. This encodes CASSDRQGVFSPLHF.

The CDR3 protein is CASSPSSGHGATNEKLFF. Here the CDR3 DNA reads TGTGCCAGCTCACCAAGTTCAGGCCATGGGGCGACTAATGAAAAACTGTTTTTT. The rearrangement uses TRBV18 and TRBJ1-4; D possibly corresponds to TRBD1 (5 bases). CDR3 length equals 18 residues. CDR1 and CDR2 (germline): KGHSH, LQKENI. V was pared by 2 bases and J by 2 bases, with 18 bases between.

The chain uses TRBV7-9 and TRBJ1-2; D gene ambiguous. The V gene's germline CDR1 is SEHNR and CDR2 FQNEAQ (reference sequence). The CDR3 runs to 12 residues. Trimming stripped 2 bases from V and 7 bases from J, with 8 bases between. The CDR3 DNA reads as TGTGCCAGCAGCTTAAATCCATTTGGCTACACCTTC. Its protein product is CASSLNPFGYTF.

This chain uses TRBV5-1 with TRBJ1-6; TRBD1 matches 8 bases. This CDR3 has 18 amino acids. V lost 3 bases to trimming and J lost 7 bases; unmatched junction nucleotides: 15. Germline-derived CDR1 and CDR2 are SGHRS and YFSETQ. The CDR3: CASSWIPHRTGLNSPLHF. CDR3 nucleotide sequence: TGCGCCAGCAGCTGGATTCCCCACCGGACAGGGCTAAATTCACCCCTCCACTTT.

The chain uses TRBV7-3 and TRBJ2-1; maybe TRBD2 (5 bases). Trimming removed 9 bases from V and 7 bases from J, with 10 bases in between. The CDR3 contains 11 residues. The V gene's germline CDR1 is SGHTA and CDR2 FQGTGA. In nucleotides, the CDR3 is TGTGCCAGGTGTCGGACTAATGAGCAGTTCTTC. This codes for CARCRTNEQFF. The variable domain in full, with the rest retrieved from reference TRBV7-3 and TRBJ2-1, is GAGVSQTPSNKVTEKGKYVELRCDPISGHTALYWYRQSLGQGPEFLIYFQGTGAADDSGLPNDRFFAVRPEGSVSTLKIQRTERGDSAVYLCARCRTNEQFFGPGTRLTVL.

This chain joins TRBV6-4 and TRBJ2-1; possibly TRBD1 for D (6 bases). The CDR3 contains 11 residues. Trimming removed 8 bases at V and 7 bases at J, with 9 bases between. Germline CDR1 is MRHNA and CDR2 is SNTAGT. CDR3 loop: CASGGPNEQFF. The CDR3 bases are TGTGCCAGCGGGGGCCCTAATGAGCAGTTCTTC.

V gene TRBV11-2 combines with J gene TRBJ1-3, with D maybe TRBD1 (6 bases). The CDR3 extends over 14 amino acids. Trimming left V 1 base short and J 7 bases short, with 11 bases between. Germline lookup yields CDR1 SGHAT and CDR2 FQNNGV. The CDR3 sequence: CASSLAQGRNTIYF. The CDR3 nucleotides read TGTGCCAGCAGCTTAGCGCAGGGGCGGAACACCATATATTTT. Filled out from reference TRBV11-2 and TRBJ1-3, the complete variable domain reads EAGVAQSPRYKIIEKRQSVAFWCNPISGHATLYWYQQILGQGPKLLIQFQNNGVVDDSQLPKDRFSAERLKGVDSTLKIQPAKLEDSAVYLCASSLAQGRNTIYFGEGSWLTVV.

The V call is TRBV5-1, the J call TRBJ2-7, with TRBD2 matching over 9 bases. Germline lookup yields CDR1 SGHRS and CDR2 YFSETQ. The CDR3 contains 14 residues. With 4 bases clipped from V and 5 bases from J, the junction kept 7 bases outside the gene matches. The chain's CDR3 is CASSASGTIDEQYF. Here the CDR3 DNA reads TGCGCCAGCAGCGCTAGCGGGACAATCGACGAGCAGTACTTC.

The chain couples TRBV7-2 to TRBJ1-2, with D possibly matching TRBD1 (5 bases). The CDR3 runs 14 residues. The germline V and J ends were trimmed by 3 bases and 3 bases, with 11 bases remaining between them. Germline V gene data show CDR1 as SGHTA and CDR2 as FQGNSA. The CDR3 region has the DNA TGTGCCAGCAGCTTCCAGGGAGGGGACTATGGCTACACCTTC. It translates to CASSFQGGDYGYTF.

This rearrangement joins TRBV20-1 to TRBJ2-2, with TRBD2 identical over 8 bases. The CDR3 length is 17 residues. Germline V lookup: CDR1 DFQATT, CDR2 SNEGSKA (reference sequence). With 3 bases clipped from V and 0 bases from J, the junction kept 9 bases outside the gene matches. This chain's CDR3 is CSASPTVLAANTGELFF. CDR3 DNA: TGCAGTGCTAGTCCCACCGTACTAGCGGCGAACACCGGGGAGCTGTTTTTT.